The clone carrying this T cell receptor (beta chain) has at least ten counts. Germline V gene data show CDR1 as MNHNY and CDR2 as SVGAGI (reference sequence). The CDR3 length is 16 residues. V shed 6 bases, J shed 4 bases, and the junction held 11 bases outside the gene matches. The sample comes from a study of blood T cell repertoires in COVID-19. Study as a whole: Nucleic acid was either cDNA or gDNA, and it came from T cells, B-cell-depleted T cells, or PBMCs.

Method: immunoSEQ multiplex PCR; TCRdb's copy keeps in-frame clones and lacks some. This sample has a few hundred thousand clones, with 84% found just once. The receptor's source is a human donor in a cohort sampled during active COVID-19. The material sequenced was peripheral blood. The V and J genes are TRBV6-6 and TRBJ2-7; 11 nucleotides match TRBD2. The CDR3 here is CASSNPAPSGRYEQYF. In nucleotides, the CDR3 is TGTGCCAGCAGCAACCCGGCCCCTAGCGGGAGGTACGAGCAGTACTTC.